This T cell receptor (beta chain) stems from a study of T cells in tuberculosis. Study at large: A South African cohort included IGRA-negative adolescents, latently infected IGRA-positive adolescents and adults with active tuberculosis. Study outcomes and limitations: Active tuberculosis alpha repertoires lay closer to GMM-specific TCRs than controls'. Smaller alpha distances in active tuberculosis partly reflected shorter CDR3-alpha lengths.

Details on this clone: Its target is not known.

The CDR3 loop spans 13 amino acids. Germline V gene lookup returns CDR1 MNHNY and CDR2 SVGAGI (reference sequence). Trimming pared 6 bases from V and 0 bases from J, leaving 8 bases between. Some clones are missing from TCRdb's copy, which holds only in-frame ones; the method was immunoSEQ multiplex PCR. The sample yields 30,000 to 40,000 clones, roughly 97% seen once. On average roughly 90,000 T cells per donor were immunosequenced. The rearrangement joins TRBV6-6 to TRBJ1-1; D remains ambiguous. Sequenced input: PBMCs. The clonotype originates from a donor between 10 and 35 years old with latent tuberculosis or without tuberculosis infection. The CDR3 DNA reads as TGTGCCAGCAGCCAGACACTGAACACTGAAGCTTTCTTT. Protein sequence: CASSQTLNTEAFF.